The 13 T cell receptor beta chains in this list originate from one sample, sequenced in a study of cytomegalovirus exposure and HLA in healthy donors. Both 60 Vbeta primers and 13 Jbeta primers went into the PCR. Libraries were prepared by immunoSEQ multiplex PCR; TCRdb keeps only in-frame clonotypes and omits some of them. The sample shows fewer than 140,000 clones, about three quarters of them seen only once. Sequenced material: PBMCs. These receptor sequences come from a boy aged 5-17 years in good health and CMV-seronegative.

The V call is TRBV2, the J call TRBJ1-5, with D possibly being TRBD1 (6 bases). Trimming left V 6 bases short and J 2 bases short, with 8 bases between. This CDR3 has 13 residues. In germline, CDR1 is SNHLY, CDR2 FYNNEI. CDR3 amino acids: CASRRTGNQPQHF. In nucleotides, the CDR3 is TGTGCCAGCAGGCGGACAGGCAATCAGCCCCAGCATTTT.

This rearrangement joins TRBV6-5 to TRBJ2-3; no firm D call. The CDR3 spans 11 residues. CDR1 is MNHEY, CDR2 SVGAGI, per germline. V was cut by 6 bases and J by 6 bases, with 7 bases left in between. This chain's CDR3 is CASRRRDTQYF. The CDR3 region has the DNA TGTGCCAGCAGGCGGCGCGATACGCAGTATTTT.

The V and J genes are TRBV10-3 and TRBJ1-5, with D possibly TRBD1 on 5 matching bases. The germline V gene encodes CDR1 ENHRY and CDR2 SYGVKD. CDR3 length equals 16 residues. V lost 5 bases, J lost 1 base, and 15 bases lay in between. The DNA of the CDR3 is TGTGCCATCAGTACCGATCGGAGGGGCAGCAATCAGCCCCAGCATTTT. Protein product: CAISTDRRGSNQPQHF.

The rearrangement joins TRBV5-4 to TRBJ2-3; TRBD2 is a possible D gene (6 bases). Per the germline V gene, CDR1 is SGHNT and CDR2 is YYREEE (reference sequence). CDR3 length: 12 residues. Trimming pared 10 bases from V and 1 base from J, leaving 10 bases between. The CDR3 loop reads CALGEGTDTQYF. Written as DNA, the CDR3 is TGTGCCCTTGGGGAGGGCACAGATACGCAGTATTTT.

The CDR3 bases are TGTGCCAGCAGCATAGGACAGACCTACGAGCAGTACTTC. It is translated as CASSIGQTYEQYF. The rearrangement uses TRBV5-4 and TRBJ2-7, with a tentative D call TRBD1 (6 bases). V lost 4 bases and J 2 bases, leaving 10 bases between the germline ends. Germline CDR1 is SGHNT and CDR2 is YYREEE (reference sequence). This CDR3 comprises 13 residues. Complete variable domain (other parts from reference TRBV5-4 and TRBJ2-7): ETGVTQSPTHLIKTRGQQVTLRCSSQSGHNTVSWYQQALGQGPQFIFQYYREEENGRGNFPPRFSGLQFPNYSSELNVNALELDDSALYLCASSIGQTYEQYFGPGTRLTVT.

The CDR3 region is CASSSGTSGYNEQFF. The CDR3 DNA sequence: TGTGCCAGCAGTTCCGGCACTAGCGGATACAATGAGCAGTTCTTC. The rearrangement uses TRBV27 and TRBJ2-1, with 8 bases lining up with TRBD2. Germline V gene data show CDR1 as MNHEY and CDR2 as SMNVEV (reference sequence). V shed 4 bases, J shed 4 bases, and the junction held 6 bases outside the gene matches. CDR3 length equals 15 residues.

J is TRBJ2-3 and V is TRBV5-1; maybe TRBD2 (6 bases). Trimming removed 3 bases from V and 9 bases from J, with 14 bases in between. Per the germline V gene, CDR1 is SGHRS and CDR2 is YFSETQ. The CDR3 has 13 residues. The CDR3 protein is CASSSLPGDTQYF. DNA of the CDR3: TGCGCCAGCAGCTCCCTCCCGGGGGACACGCAGTATTTT.

The rearrangement uses TRBV7-9 and TRBJ1-6; 7 bases are shared with TRBD1. V lost 3 bases, J lost 8 bases, and 10 bases stayed unmatched. The germline CDR1 and CDR2 sequences are SEHNR and FQNEAQ (reference sequence). The CDR3 runs to 16 residues. The CDR3 sequence: CASSFYRDSGDSPLHF. The CDR3 DNA follows: TGTGCCAGCAGCTTCTACCGGGACAGTGGGGATTCACCCCTCCACTTT. The full variable domain, completed using reference TRBV7-9 and TRBJ1-6, is DTGVSQNPRHKITKRGQNVTFRCDPISEHNRLYWYRQTLGQGPEFLTYFQNEAQLEKSRLLSDRFSAERPKGSFSTLEIQRTEQGDSAMYLCASSFYRDSGDSPLHFGNGTRLTVT.

The chain uses TRBV30 and TRBJ2-3, with 10 bases lining up with TRBD1. Germline V gene lookup returns CDR1 GTSNPN and CDR2 SVGIG (reference sequence). Trimming at V came to 4 bases and at J to 3 bases, leaving 16 bases not matched to a gene. The CDR3 runs 18 residues. The CDR3 DNA reads as TGTGCCTGGAACAAACCCCCGGGACAGGGGTATGGGACAGATACGCAGTATTTT. Protein sequence: CAWNKPPGQGYGTDTQYF.

This rearrangement joins TRBV15 to TRBJ2-7, with D perhaps TRBD2 (5 bases). V gave up 0 bases and J gave up 12 bases, with 18 bases separating them. The CDR3 is 14 residues long. Germline values: CDR1 LNHNV, CDR2 YYDKDF (reference sequence). The CDR3 region is CATSRDQFGGSWYF. The CDR3 DNA follows: TGTGCCACCAGCAGAGATCAGTTCGGCGGGTCTTGGTACTTC. The full variable domain, rest sourced from reference TRBV15 and TRBJ2-7, is DAMVIQNPRYQVTQFGKPVTLSCSQTLNHNVMYWYQQKSSQAPKLLFHYYDKDFNNEADTPDNFQSRRPNTSFCFLDIRSPGLGDTAMYLCATSRDQFGGSWYFGPGTRLTVT.

In this sample, this clone turned up a few times. The chain employs TRBV10-3 and TRBJ2-5, with unresolved D. This CDR3 comprises 13 residues. Looked up from germline, CDR1 is ENHRY and CDR2 is SYGVKD. V was cut by 4 bases and J by 1 base, with 7 bases left in between. The CDR3 DNA reads TGTGCCATCAGTGCTCCCGGCCAAGAGACCCAGTACTTC. It specifies CAISAPGQETQYF.

The rearrangement uses TRBV4-2 and TRBJ2-2, with no clear D. Trimming took 0 bases from V and 7 from J, leaving 12 bases between them. Per germline, CDR1 LGHNA and CDR2 YNFKEQ. The CDR3 is 15 residues long. The CDR3 nucleotides are TGTGCCAGCAGCCAAGATTGGAGAGAAGGCGGGGAGCTGTTTTTT. This translates into CASSQDWREGGELFF.

The gene calls are TRBV28 and TRBJ1-2; D is undetermined. Trimming pared 2 bases from V and 1 base from J, leaving 5 bases between. CDR1 is MDHEN and CDR2 is SYDVKM in the germline V gene. The CDR3 sequence is 13 residues long. The CDR3 protein is CASSLVSNYGYTF. The DNA for the CDR3 is TGTGCCAGCAGTTTAGTGAGTAACTATGGCTACACCTTC.